The TCR beta chain under discussion was sequenced for a study of regulatory T cells in long-lasting Graves disease. Study observations and caveats: TCR diversity in persistent Graves' patients was below that of newly diagnosed ones. Examination was confined to peripheral blood, excluding thyroid tissue.

Construction of TCR beta libraries relied on iRepertoire HTBI primers and on Arm-PCR targeting CDR3 regions. TCRdb fed the multiplex PCR reads into MiXCR, producing one record per CDR3 protein. The sample contains around 460,000 distinct CDR3 sequences, 20% to 25% of which appear only once. In germline, CDR1 is MNHEY, CDR2 SMNVEV (reference sequence). CDR3 length: 13 residues. Deletions cut 0 bases from V and 4 bases from J, with 4 bases between. This clonotype was seen at least ten times. Its antigen is unknown. Stated time point: persistent/refractory GD, antithyroid drugs over 5 years with positive TRAb. After RNA was extracted from PBMCs, the TCR library was made from it. As collected, the peripheral blood samples measured 7 to 9.5 milliliters each and went into EDTA tubes.

The starting material was peripheral blood mononuclear cells (PBMCs), obtained when the disease was refractory, from a patient treated with antithyroid drugs. The chain combines TRBV27 with TRBJ1-5; D not certain. This receptor was obtained from a female donor with Graves disease. CDR3 bases: TGTGCCAGCAGTTTATCGGCGAATCAGCCCCAGCATTTT. This codes for CASSLSANQPQHF.